These 26 T cell receptor beta chains came from one sample sequenced in a study of blood T cell repertoires in COVID-19. Clones were sequenced by immunoSEQ multiplex PCR, and TCRdb holds only the in-frame ones, with some missing. This table has 390,000 or so clones, about four fifths appearing once. Sequencing input: PBMCs or T cells enriched from blood (not recorded which). The receptors were gathered from a woman aged 50 to 60 who had recovered from COVID-19.

The chain employs TRBV7-2 and TRBJ2-1; D not certain. The CDR3 loop spans 15 amino acids. V was pared by 7 bases and J by 0 bases, with 13 bases between. Germline CDR1 SGHTA, CDR2 FQGNSA. CDR3 DNA: TGTGCCAGCATGGCGCAGGTTAGCTCCTACAATGAGCAGTTCTTC. It specifies CASMAQVSSYNEQFF.

V gene TRBV19 combines with J gene TRBJ1-1; D possibly corresponds to TRBD1 (5 bases). V dropped 4 bases and J dropped 4 bases, with 16 bases sitting between them. This CDR3 is built from 15 residues. The germline V gene has CDR1 LNHDA and CDR2 SQIVND (reference sequence). The CDR3 region is CASSTTGGRVTEAFF. CDR3 coding DNA: TGTGCCAGTAGTACAACAGGTGGAAGAGTCACTGAAGCTTTCTTT.

The chain joins TRBV30 to TRBJ1-2, with D maybe TRBD1 (5 bases). Germline values: CDR1 GTSNPN, CDR2 SVGIG (reference sequence). With 2 bases removed from V and 8 bases from J, the gap between germline ends came to 24 bases. The CDR3 is 16 amino acids. CDR3 DNA sequence: TGTGCCTGGAGTACCTCCCCCGGGACTGTACGGAGGGGCTACACCTTC. Translation: CAWSTSPGTVRRGYTF.

This chain joins TRBV9 and TRBJ1-1, with no clear D. This CDR3 has 14 amino acids. The germline CDR1 and CDR2 sequences are SGDLS and YYNGEE. V lost 2 bases to trimming and J lost 7 bases, with 15 bases between them. The CDR3 spells CASSVGEILGEAFF. The CDR3, as DNA: TGTGCCAGCAGCGTCGGGGAGATTTTAGGTGAAGCTTTCTTT.

The rearrangement links TRBV5-4 to TRBJ2-7, with unresolved D. The germline V gene has CDR1 SGHNT and CDR2 YYREEE (reference sequence). This CDR3 is built from 14 residues. Between the trimmed V and J ends, which lost 1 base and 2 bases, there was a span of 10 bases. In DNA, the CDR3 is TGTGCCAGCAGCTTGAACAACCGGGCCTACGAGCAGTACTTC. As protein: CASSLNNRAYEQYF. Complete variable domain (other parts from reference TRBV5-4 and TRBJ2-7): ETGVTQSPTHLIKTRGQQVTLRCSSQSGHNTVSWYQQALGQGPQFIFQYYREEENGRGNFPPRFSGLQFPNYSSELNVNALELDDSALYLCASSLNNRAYEQYFGPGTRLTVT.

The rearrangement links TRBV11-1 to TRBJ1-1; D unclear. Trimming cost V 5 bases and J 0 bases, with 7 bases left between them. Germline CDR1 and CDR2: SGHAT and FQDESV (reference sequence). The CDR3 sequence is 13 residues long. The CDR3: CASSPMMNTEAFF. The CDR3 bases are TGTGCCAGCAGCCCTATGATGAACACTGAAGCTTTCTTT.

The DNA for the CDR3 is TGTGCCAGCAGCCAAGAACTGGGACATTCTAGCACAGATACGCAGTATTTT. Residues: CASSQELGHSSTDTQYF. The J gene is TRBJ2-3, the V gene TRBV3-1 (or the pseudogene TRBV3-2); a possible D gene is TRBD1 (6 bases). The CDR3 runs to 17 residues. V was trimmed by 0 bases and J by 0 bases, leaving 13 bases between them. Looked up from germline, CDR1 is LGHDT and CDR2 is YNNKEL (reference sequence).

The V and J genes are TRBV7-9 and TRBJ1-4, with unresolved D. CDR1 SEHNR and CDR2 FQNEAQ come from the germline V gene (reference sequence). Deletions cut 5 bases from V and 3 bases from J, with 13 bases between. The CDR3 covers 15 residues. The CDR3 spells CASSVTGRANEKLFF. In nucleotides, the CDR3 is TGTGCCAGCAGCGTAACGGGGAGGGCTAATGAAAAACTGTTTTTT.

J is TRBJ2-2 and V is TRBV3-1 (or the pseudogene TRBV3-2); D is perhaps TRBD2 (7 bases). The CDR3 spans 19 residues. CDR1 and CDR2 from the germline V gene are LGHDT and YNNKEL (reference sequence). V lost 1 base and J lost 2, with 20 bases in between. Here the CDR3 DNA reads TGTGCCAGCAGCCAAGGGCATCTAGGCGGGGGCACAAACACCGGGGAGCTGTTTTTT. This codes for CASSQGHLGGGTNTGELFF.

This sequence joins TRBV10-3 and TRBJ1-2; D call uncertain. Between the trimmed V and J ends, which lost 0 bases and 7 bases, there was a span of 15 bases. This CDR3 has 15 amino acids. Germline V gene sequence: CDR1 ENHRY, CDR2 SYGVKD. The DNA of the CDR3 is TGTGCCATCAGTGAGTCGACTCGGGGTAGGCCTGGCTACACCTTC. This translates into CAISESTRGRPGYTF.

This clone has a single count. Other DNA sequences in this sample translate to the same CDR3. The chain couples TRBV4-2 to TRBJ1-5; unclear D gene. Deletions cut 0 bases from V and 4 bases from J, with 7 bases between. From germline, CDR1 is LGHNA and CDR2 YNFKEQ. This CDR3 has 14 amino acids. The CDR3 spells CASSQDRGNQPQHF. Here the CDR3 DNA reads TGTGCCAGCAGCCAAGATCGGGGAAATCAGCCCCAGCATTTT.

This chain links TRBV6-5 with TRBJ1-3, with no clear D. Deletions cut 6 bases from V and 4 bases from J, with 13 bases between. The CDR3 is made up of 14 amino acids. CDR1 is MNHEY and CDR2 is SVGAGI in the germline V gene. The CDR3 nucleotides read TGTGCCAGCAGAATCGAGGCGCTAGGAAACACCATATATTTT. Its translation: CASRIEALGNTIYF.

The J gene is TRBJ1-3, the V gene TRBV18, with 8 bases fitting TRBD1. The CDR3 has 16 amino acids. Germline trimming cut 3 bases from V and 0 bases from J; bases unmatched to any gene: 4. Germline CDR1 KGHSH, CDR2 LQKENI. The CDR3 sequence: CASSPGQDRSGNTIYF. The CDR3 nucleotides are TGTGCCAGCTCACCGGGACAGGACCGCTCTGGAAACACCATATATTTT.

The chain couples TRBV28 to TRBJ1-2; D ambiguous. Per the germline V gene, CDR1 is MDHEN and CDR2 is SYDVKM. CDR3 length: 13 residues. Trimming took off 2 bases at V and 2 bases at J, with 6 bases between the two ends. CDR3: CASSLAVNYGYTF. The CDR3 bases are TGTGCCAGCAGTTTAGCGGTAAACTATGGCTACACCTTC.

This rearrangement joins TRBV27 to TRBJ1-1; a possible D gene is TRBD1 (6 bases). Germline CDR1 and CDR2: MNHEY and SMNVEV (reference sequence). The CDR3 is 15 amino acids. The V end was cut by 3 bases, the J end by 3 bases, with 14 bases between. CDR3 sequence reads: CASSFGGGGHTEAFF. The DNA of the CDR3 is TGTGCCAGCAGTTTTGGGGGAGGGGGACACACTGAAGCTTTCTTT.

This rearrangement joins TRBV6-5 to TRBJ2-7; D is undetermined. The germline V gene encodes CDR1 MNHEY and CDR2 SVGAGI. The CDR3 extends over 13 amino acids. The V end lost 6 bases, the J end lost 0 bases, and 9 bases lay between the germline ends. CDR3 nucleotides: TGTGCCAGCAGGAACTTCGGCTCCTACGAGCAGTACTTC. As protein: CASRNFGSYEQYF.

The chain is built from TRBV15 and TRBJ1-1, with 9 bases lining up with TRBD1. The V segment lost 0 bases and the J segment 6 bases; nucleotides outside the gene matches: 5. Germline values: CDR1 LNHNV, CDR2 YYDKDF (reference sequence). The CDR3 is 15 amino acids. The CDR3 reads CATSRDKDRGAEAFF. CDR3 nucleotides: TGTGCCACCAGCAGAGATAAGGACAGGGGTGCTGAAGCTTTCTTT.

The chain links TRBV5-1 to TRBJ1-1; TRBD1 matches 7 bases. CDR3 length: 15 amino acids. CDR1 is SGHRS, CDR2 YFSETQ, per germline. V shed 1 base and J 0 bases; nucleotides not matched to a gene: 3. Written as DNA, the CDR3 is TGCGCCAGCAGCTTGAACACAGGGGTGAACACTGAAGCTTTCTTT. Protein: CASSLNTGVNTEAFF.

The chain links TRBV2 to TRBJ1-2; 9 bases match TRBD1. Germline V gives CDR1 SNHLY, CDR2 FYNNEI. The CDR3 has 15 amino acids. Trimming at V came to 6 bases and at J to 6 bases, leaving 11 bases not matched to a gene. The CDR3 region has the DNA TGTGCCAGCAGCGCCGCAACAGGGGGCGCGGATGGCTACACCTTC. Translated, it gives CASSAATGGADGYTF.

V gene TRBV5-1 combines with J gene TRBJ2-3; 14 bases map to TRBD2. The V gene end was trimmed by 4 bases and the J gene end by 4 bases; junction bases not matched to a gene: 14. Germline-derived CDR1 and CDR2 are SGHRS and YFSETQ. This CDR3 spans 19 amino acids. The CDR3 spells CASSQRPGLAGANPDTQYF. DNA for the CDR3: TGCGCCAGCAGCCAAAGGCCGGGACTAGCGGGAGCAAACCCAGATACGCAGTATTTT.

J is TRBJ1-1 and V is TRBV3-1 (or the pseudogene TRBV3-2), with TRBD1 matching over 7 bases. Germline CDR1 reads LGHDT; CDR2 reads YNNKEL (reference sequence). Unmatched junction bases numbered 6, after V lost 5 bases and J lost 0 bases. The CDR3 is made up of 15 amino acids. The CDR3 reads CASSGGQWVNTEAFF. The CDR3 bases are TGTGCCAGCAGCGGGGGACAGTGGGTGAACACTGAAGCTTTCTTT.

The chain links TRBV28 to TRBJ1-3; 10 bases map to TRBD1. This CDR3 spans 14 amino acids. The ends lost 7 bases at V and 7 bases at J; junction bases unmatched: 7. Germline V gives CDR1 MDHEN, CDR2 SYDVKM. In DNA, the CDR3 is TGTGCCAGCACCCGGACAGGGGGTTCCAACACCATATATTTT. As protein: CASTRTGGSNTIYF.

The V gene is TRBV25-1, the J gene TRBJ1-1; D possibly corresponds to TRBD1 (5 bases). This CDR3 is built from 14 residues. Germline CDR1 and CDR2: MGHDK and SYGVNS. Trimming shortened V by 2 bases and J by 1 base, and 8 bases separated the two germline ends. The CDR3 sequence is CASSEGGQNTEAFF. The CDR3 DNA is TGTGCCAGCAGTGAAGGCGGACAGAACACTGAAGCTTTCTTT.

J is TRBJ1-6 and V is TRBV6-6, with unresolved D. Germline V CDR1 and CDR2: MNHNY, SVGAGI (reference sequence). The CDR3 consists of 12 residues. V was clipped by 5 bases and J by 7 bases, with 6 bases between them. CDR3 coding DNA: TGTGCCAGCAGTAATCAGAATTCACCCCTCCACTTT. Protein sequence: CASSNQNSPLHF.

A single count supports this clone. The genes are TRBV5-1 and TRBJ1-3; the match to TRBD1 covers 8 bases. CDR1 SGHRS and CDR2 YFSETQ come from the germline V gene. Trimming removed 1 base from V and 2 bases from J; junction bases left unmatched: 2. CDR3 length: 15 residues. The CDR3 DNA follows: TGCGCCAGCAGCTTGCAACAGGGGGCTGGAAACACCATATATTTT. Translated, it gives CASSLQQGAGNTIYF.

As DNA, the CDR3 is TGTGCCAGCAGCGCAAGCGGACCCGCCTGGAGCTCTGGAAACACCATATATTTT. This gives the protein CASSASGPAWSSGNTIYF. This rearrangement joins TRBV7-9 to TRBJ1-3; D is unresolved. Germline CDR1 reads SEHNR; CDR2 reads FQNEAQ (reference sequence). This CDR3 contains 18 residues. The V end lost 5 bases, the J end lost 0 bases, and 20 bases lay between the germline ends.